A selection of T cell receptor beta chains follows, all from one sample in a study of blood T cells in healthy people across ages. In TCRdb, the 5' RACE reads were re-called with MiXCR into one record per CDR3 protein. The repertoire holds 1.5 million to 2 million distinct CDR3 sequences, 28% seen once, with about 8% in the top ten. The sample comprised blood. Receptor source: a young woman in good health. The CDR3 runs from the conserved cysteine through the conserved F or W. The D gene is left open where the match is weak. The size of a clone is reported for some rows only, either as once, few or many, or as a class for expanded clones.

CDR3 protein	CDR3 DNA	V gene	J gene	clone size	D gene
CASSPTWLRQELFF	TGTGCCAGCAGTCCCACCTGGTTGCGGCAGGAGCTGTTTTTT	TRBV27	TRBJ2-2	-	-
CASSELGLVLVNEQFF	TGTGCCAGTAGTGAGTTAGGGTTGGTACTTGTCAATGAGCAGTTCTTC	TRBV19	TRBJ2-1	once	-
CATYREGYGHTF	TGTGCCACCTACAGGGAGGGCTATGGCCACACCTTC	TRBV28	TRBJ1-2	-	-
CASSPHGEGSYEQYF	TGTGCCAGCTCACCACATGGCGAGGGCTCCTACGAGCAGTACTTC	TRBV18	TRBJ2-7	many	-
CSATSARYEGQFF	TGCAGCGCGACTAGCGCGCGCTATGAGGGGCAGTTCTTC	TRBV29-1	TRBJ2-1	few	TRBD2
CASSPSDYNEQFF	TGTGCCAGCAGCCCTAGCGACTACAATGAGCAGTTCTTC	TRBV7-2	TRBJ2-1	many	-
CASSFRRGKDTQYF	TGTGCCAGCAGCTTCCGGAGGGGAAAAGATACGCAGTATTTT	TRBV7-2	TRBJ2-3	few	-
CSLDPGTDSYNEQFF	TGCAGCTTAGATCCCGGGACTGACTCTTACAATGAGCAGTTCTTC	TRBV29-1	TRBJ2-1	many	-
CASSYPQLAGGSSYEQYF	TGTGCCAGCAGTTACCCCCAACTAGCGGGGGGCTCATCCTACGAGCAGTACTTC	TRBV6-2/TRBV6-3	TRBJ2-7	-	TRBD2
CAWSVLGGYEQYF	TGTGCCTGGAGTGTACTTGGGGGCTACGAGCAGTACTTC	TRBV30	TRBJ2-7	-	-
CASSQVAASSYNEQFF	TGCGCCAGCAGCCAAGTGGCAGCCTCAAGTTACAATGAGCAGTTCTTC	TRBV4-1	TRBJ2-1	few	-
CAWSREGTIYNEQFF	TGTGCCTGGAGCCGGGAGGGGACTATTTACAATGAGCAGTTCTTC	TRBV30	TRBJ2-1	-	TRBD2
CALGREEGYEQYF	TGTGCCCTCGGGAGGGAGGAGGGCTACGAGCAGTACTTC	TRBV2	TRBJ2-7	many	TRBD2
CASSSGGRVDGYTF	TGTGCCAGCAGCTCAGGGGGTAGGGTGGACGGCTACACCTTC	TRBV7-3	TRBJ1-2	many	TRBD1
CASSSEPALYNEQFF	TGTGCCAGCAGCTCTGAACCGGCTCTCTACAATGAGCAGTTCTTC	TRBV27	TRBJ2-1	-	-
CASSSSGTGPTGELFF	TGTGCCAGCAGCTCATCCGGGACAGGGCCAACCGGGGAGCTGTTTTTT	TRBV7-9	TRBJ2-2	-	TRBD1
CASSSTGTLGPDTQYF	TGCGCCAGCAGCTCAACCGGGACTCTGGGTCCGGATACGCAGTATTTT	TRBV5-1	TRBJ2-3	few	-
CASSFRGQGSSPLHF	TGTGCCAGCAGTTTCCGTGGACAGGGCTCCTCACCCCTCCACTTT	TRBV27	TRBJ1-6	few	TRBD1
CASSQNRGRFGDEQFF	TGCGCCAGCAGCCAAAACAGGGGGAGGTTTGGGGATGAGCAGTTCTTC	TRBV4-3	TRBJ2-1	-	TRBD1
CATMQERATRTDTQYF	TGTGCCACCATGCAGGAGAGGGCGACCCGCACAGATACGCAGTATTTT	TRBV2	TRBJ2-3	-	-
CASSDSLEVSNQPQHF	TGTGCCAGCTCCGACAGCCTAGAAGTTAGCAATCAGCCCCAGCATTTT	TRBV18	TRBJ1-5	-	-
CASSLSAGGWTSGGANEQFF	TGTGCCAGCAGTTTATCGGCAGGCGGTTGGACTAGCGGGGGGGCAAATGAGCAGTTCTTC	TRBV27	TRBJ2-1	few	TRBD2
CASRARASGGAPQFF	TGTGCCAGCAGAGCTCGGGCTAGCGGGGGGGCACCGCAGTTCTTC	TRBV3-1	TRBJ2-1	-	TRBD2
CSVEDGGFSKNIQYF	TGCAGCGTTGAAGACGGGGGATTTTCCAAAAACATTCAGTACTTC	TRBV29-1	TRBJ2-4	many	-
CSKIRGETQYF	TGCAGCAAAATCCGAGGCGAGACCCAGTACTTC	TRBV29-1	TRBJ2-5	many	-
CAISINYEQYF	TGTGCCATCAGTATCAACTACGAGCAGTACTTC	TRBV10-3	TRBJ2-7	many	-